This TCR beta chain was captured in a study of T cells in Graves' hyperthyroidism and ophthalmopathy. There were TCR beta CDR3 regions amplified from RNA transcripts. A set of HTBI primers served as the primers for a first-round RT-PCR of the TCR CDR3. TCRdb passed the multiplex PCR reads through MiXCR, listing each CDR3 protein once. The sample has under 250,000 distinct CDR3 sequences, less than 20% seen once. This clonotype was seen repeatedly, ten times or more. CDR1 and CDR2 (germline): SGHRS, YFSETQ. The CDR3 is 14 amino acids. V was clipped by 4 bases and J by 2 bases, with 10 bases between them.

This sequence was found in a woman in her 50s with Graves' hyperthyroidism. The gene calls are TRBV5-1 and TRBJ2-1, with D tentatively TRBD2 (5 bases). Input material: blood. For the CDR3, the DNA is TGCGCCAGCAGCCCCGGGGAGACCTACAATGAGCAGTTCTTC. Translation: CASSPGETYNEQFF.